This T cell receptor (beta chain) comes out of a study of cytomegalovirus exposure and HLA in healthy donors. Primers for the PCR totalled 60 Vbeta and 13 Jbeta. Sequencing used immunoSEQ multiplex PCR; TCRdb keeps in-frame clones, though not all of them. This table holds about 150,000 clones, approximately 80% found once. The source of this sequence is a man aged 25 to 40 in good health and CMV-seropositive. Input material: PBMCs.

CDR3 nucleotide sequence: TGTGCCAGCAGCTTCGGGGAACACACCATATATTTT. It codes for CASSFGEHTIYF. The chain couples TRBV7-9 to TRBJ1-3; no firm D call. Looked up from germline, CDR1 is SEHNR and CDR2 is FQNEAQ (reference sequence). Trimming removed 3 bases at V and 8 bases at J, with 8 bases between. The CDR3 is 12 amino acids. Full variable domain (rest looked up from reference TRBV7-9 and TRBJ1-3): DTGVSQNPRHKITKRGQNVTFRCDPISEHNRLYWYRQTLGQGPEFLTYFQNEAQLEKSRLLSDRFSAERPKGSFSTLEIQRTEQGDSAMYLCASSFGEHTIYFGEGSWLTVV.